This TCR beta chain derives from a study of tumor-infiltrating lymphocytes in localized non-small cell lung cancer. Libraries were prepared by immunoSEQ multiplex PCR; TCRdb keeps only in-frame clonotypes and omits some of them. The sample shows 9,500 to 14,000 clones, roughly 84% of them seen only once. The origin of this receptor is a human donor with non-small cell lung cancer. Sequenced sample: lung tumor tissue.

The CDR3 region is CAWSARQVGQPQHF. The CDR3, as DNA: TGTGCCTGGAGTGCCAGACAGGTGGGGCAGCCCCAGCATTTT. V gene TRBV30 combines with J gene TRBJ1-5; tentative D call: TRBD1 (6 bases). Germline loops: CDR1 GTSNPN, CDR2 SVGIG (reference sequence). The CDR3 runs 14 residues. Trimming left V 1 base short and J 7 bases short, with 14 bases between.